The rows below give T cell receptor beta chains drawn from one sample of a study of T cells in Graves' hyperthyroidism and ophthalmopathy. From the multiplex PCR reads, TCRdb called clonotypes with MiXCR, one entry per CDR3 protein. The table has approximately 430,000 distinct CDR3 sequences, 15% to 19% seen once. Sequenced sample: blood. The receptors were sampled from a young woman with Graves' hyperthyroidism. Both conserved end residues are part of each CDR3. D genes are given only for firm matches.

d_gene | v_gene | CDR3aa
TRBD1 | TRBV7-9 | CASTKGRGGSEAFF
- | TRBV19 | CASSLGTPLDEQFF
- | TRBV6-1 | CASSEESNYGYTF
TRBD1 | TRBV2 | CASRGTGVHEQYF
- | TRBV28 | CASSLSAARIGEQYF
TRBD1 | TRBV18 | CASSPQGAPMNTEAFF
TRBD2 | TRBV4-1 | CASSQGLGLAGEHEQFF
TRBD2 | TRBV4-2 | CASSQDDMTSGGADTQYF
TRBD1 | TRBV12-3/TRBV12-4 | CASSFGRQGAGEQYF
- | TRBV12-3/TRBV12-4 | CASSFSLGPDTQYF
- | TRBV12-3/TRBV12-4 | CASSDSLGGYTF
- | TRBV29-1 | CSALGETQYF
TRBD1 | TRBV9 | CASSGRTGPRELFF
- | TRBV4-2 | CASSQFPPYGYTF
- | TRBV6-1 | CACSDLKENTEAFF
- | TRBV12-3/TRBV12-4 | CASSPIQGSTGELFF
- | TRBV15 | CATSRGGQGKAGNTIYF
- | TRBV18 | CASSPRAGITDTQYF
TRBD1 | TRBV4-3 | CASSQVQGASYNSPLHF
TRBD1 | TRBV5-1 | CASSSTGGGNEQFF
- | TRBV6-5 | CASSYPLHNQPQHF
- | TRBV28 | CASYSGNTGELFF
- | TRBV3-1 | CASSQDTGTNQPQHF
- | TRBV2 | CASSEAPVRNTEAFF
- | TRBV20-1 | CSVARGLGQPQHF
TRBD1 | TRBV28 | CASTQGGAETQYF
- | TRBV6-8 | CARPDYGYTF
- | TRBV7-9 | CASSSRTYTEAFF
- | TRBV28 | CASSLPAGIYNEQFF
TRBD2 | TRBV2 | CASSATGGYTDTQYF
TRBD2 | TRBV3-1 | CASSSGTSGLEQFF
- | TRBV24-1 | CATSDSLVAPVTDTQYF
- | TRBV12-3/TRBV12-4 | CASSSFWHANTEAFF
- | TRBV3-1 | CASSQDTSGSYQETQYF
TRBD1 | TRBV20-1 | CSVPGQGRGYGYTF
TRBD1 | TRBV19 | CASSLGTGEGKTQYF
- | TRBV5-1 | CASRTQGQGLNTEAFF
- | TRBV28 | CASSLPGTSTYNEQFF
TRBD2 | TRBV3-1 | CASSQDQAGAYNEQFF
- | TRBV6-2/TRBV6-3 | CASSYAGRRNQPQHF
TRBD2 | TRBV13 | CASSLGRAATYEQYF
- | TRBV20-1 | CSANPPLQKGVTEAFF
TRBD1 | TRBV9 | CASSASGTEGPEKLFF
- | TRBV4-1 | CASSPSEAVYGYTF
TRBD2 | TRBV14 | CASKLAGEYEQYF
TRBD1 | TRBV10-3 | CAISEIGTGASPLHF